The 12 T cell receptor beta chains below come from one sample, sequenced in a study of blood T cell repertoires in COVID-19 (TCRdb year 2020). Libraries were made using the immunoSEQ multiplex PCR assay. The source is immuneACCESS, and TCRdb retained only in-frame sequences with V and J called. Part of the clones is not carried over; for the studies checked, unresolved V genes explain less than half of this, and the remainder is unexplained. The sample data list roughly 200,000 clones, and 85% to 90% of these were observed just once. Of the sample, just under 8.5% is held by the ten largest clones. Source material: peripheral blood. The source of these receptors is a woman aged 60-75 years with acute or convalescent COVID-19.

The gene calls are TRBV28 and TRBJ2-1; the match to TRBD2 covers 7 bases. Trimming removed 6 bases from V and 1 base from J; junction bases left unmatched: 6. Per germline, CDR1 MDHEN and CDR2 SYDVKM. The CDR3 runs 15 residues. The CDR3 DNA reads as TGTGCCAGCAGCCGCTATAGCGGGTCCTACAATGAGCAGTTCTTC. Its protein product is CASSRYSGSYNEQFF.

The J gene is TRBJ2-1, the V gene TRBV19, with D perhaps matching TRBD2 (7 bases). Germline V gene data show CDR1 as LNHDA and CDR2 as SQIVND (reference sequence). The length of the CDR3 is 17 residues. V gave up 2 bases and J gave up 6 bases, with 20 bases separating them. The CDR3 reads CASSIRLGGGSGNEQFF. CDR3 nucleotide sequence: TGTGCCAGTAGTATAAGACTAGGGGGGGGTTCGGGCAATGAGCAGTTCTTC.

The chain has TRBV2 and TRBJ2-3; TRBD1 aligns across 9 bases. Unmatched junction bases numbered 2, after V lost 3 bases and J lost 1 base. Germline-derived CDR1 and CDR2 are SNHLY and FYNNEI. The CDR3 loop spans 15 amino acids. The CDR3 here is CASSDRQGGTDTQYF. The CDR3 bases are TGTGCCAGCAGTGATCGACAGGGGGGCACAGATACGCAGTATTTT.

The V and J genes are TRBV4-1 and TRBJ2-7; D uncertain. V dropped 1 base and J dropped 3 bases, with 19 bases sitting between them. The germline V gene encodes CDR1 MGHRA and CDR2 YSYEKL. The CDR3 has 17 amino acids. The CDR3 DNA sequence: TGCGCCAGCAGCCAAGCCGGAAGAGGCCGGCGGCACTACGAGCAGTACGTC. This codes for CASSQAGRGRRHYEQYV.

This rearrangement joins TRBV6-5 to TRBJ2-7; D possibly corresponds to TRBD1 (5 bases). Trimming pared 10 bases from V and 6 bases from J, leaving 19 bases between. This CDR3 region has 13 residues. Looked up from germline, CDR1 is MNHEY and CDR2 is SVGAGI. The CDR3 DNA reads as TGTGCCACCCAGGAAGGGGCCTCGGGCGAGCAGTACTTC. Its protein is CATQEGASGEQYF.

This rearrangement joins TRBV19 to TRBJ1-1; no firm D call. The CDR3 has 14 residues. Germline V gives CDR1 LNHDA, CDR2 SQIVND (reference sequence). V was trimmed by 6 bases and J by 4 bases, leaving 15 bases between them. In nucleotides, the CDR3 is TGTGCCAGTAGCCGTCCGATAGAGAGCACTGAAGCTTTCTTT. Translation: CASSRPIESTEAFF.

This clone was observed a single time. This chain joins TRBV6-2 or TRBV6-3 and TRBJ1-5; 10 positions match TRBD1. Germline lookup yields CDR1 MNHEY and CDR2 SVGEGT. J lost 4 bases, V lost 2 bases, and 11 bases had no gene match. CDR3 size: 18 residues. As DNA, the CDR3 is TGTGCCAGCAGTTACACGACAGGGGGCGTTCTGATGAATCAGCCCCAGCATTTT. It is translated as CASSYTTGGVLMNQPQHF.

This clone was recorded a few times. This chain's CDR3 is CASKNRGSTGELFF. The DNA for the CDR3 is TGTGCCAGCAAGAACAGGGGTAGCACCGGGGAGCTGTTTTTT. This sequence joins TRBV6-5 and TRBJ2-2; 7 nucleotides align to TRBD1. The CDR3 consists of 14 residues. J lost 4 bases, V lost 7 bases, and 6 bases had no gene match. Germline loops: CDR1 MNHEY, CDR2 SVGAGI.

The chain carries TRBV30 and TRBJ1-2; no definite D call. Trimming took 2 bases from V and 8 from J, leaving 12 bases between them. The CDR3 is 12 amino acids. Germline CDR1 is GTSNPN and CDR2 is SVGIG (reference sequence). The CDR3 protein is CAWSPSEWGYTF. CDR3 DNA sequence: TGTGCCTGGAGTCCATCTGAGTGGGGCTACACCTTC. Drawing the rest from reference TRBV30 and TRBJ1-2, the complete variable domain is SQTIHQWPATLVQPVGSPLSLECTVEGTSNPNLYWYRQAAGRGLQLLFYSVGIGQISSEVPQNLSASRPQDRQFILSSKKLLLSDSGFYLCAWSPSEWGYTFGSGTRLTVV.

The chain couples TRBV7-2 to TRBJ2-7, with no clear D. The CDR3 loop spans 15 amino acids. The V end was cut by 1 base, the J end by 0 bases, with 10 bases between. Germline V gene data show CDR1 as SGHTA and CDR2 as FQGNSA. CDR3 nucleotide sequence: TGTGCCAGCAGCTTAGGTGCGGATGGCTCCTACGAGCAGTACTTC. Translated: CASSLGADGSYEQYF.

V gene TRBV7-9 combines with J gene TRBJ1-2; possible D gene TRBD1, 5 bases. The germline V and J ends were trimmed by 5 bases and 2 bases, with 15 bases remaining between them. Germline CDR1 is SEHNR and CDR2 is FQNEAQ (reference sequence). CDR3 size: 15 residues. CDR3 DNA: TGTGCCAGCAGCCCCCCGGGTGCAGGGAACTATGGCTACACCTTC. Translating gives CASSPPGAGNYGYTF.

CDR3: CAWSLTDRLGEQFF. The DNA of the CDR3 is TGTGCCTGGAGTCTAACAGACAGGCTAGGTGAGCAGTTCTTC. The chain employs TRBV30 and TRBJ2-1, with D perhaps TRBD1 (6 bases). Germline lookup yields CDR1 GTSNPN and CDR2 SVGIG (reference sequence). CDR3 size: 14 residues. Trimming removed 2 bases from V and 9 bases from J, with 17 bases in between.